This TCR beta chain was recorded in a study of blood T cell repertoires in COVID-19 (dated by TCRdb to 2020 to 2021). Some background on the complete study: Samples covering the acute and convalescent phases of COVID-19 were provided by collaborators in the United States, Italy and Spain. Sample metadata almost always included a de-identified subject ID, COVID-19 status, age in years and sex. The prospective study material was composed of cDNA or gDNA derived from T cells, B-cell-depleted T cells, or PBMCs. The samples were drawn from two sources: the first 160 participants of the ongoing ImmuneRACE study, and fewer than 1,500 subjects contributed by 6 global collaborators. Where HLA class I and class II types were available, the types were taken from metadata supplied by the sample provider, not from assay-based typing. The dataset comprised deeply sampled blood TCRbeta repertoires from subjects exposed to, actively infected with, or recovered from COVID-19. The repertoires were made available in a free public database intended to serve as a resource for research on the immune response to SARS-CoV-2. Paper-wide results and their limitations: Clinical and demographic metadata were provided uncurated, with the amount varying by source and participant.

Each collaborating institution followed its own protocols to collect whole blood in K2EDTA tubes. Collaborator samples were shipped for TCRbeta analysis as frozen whole blood, isolated PBMCs, or DNA extracted from either sample type. TCRbeta CDR3 regions were amplified from genomic DNA using the immunoSEQ Assay, a bias-controlled multiplex PCR. The authors processed their data as follows. The number of nucleated cells in each sample was estimated by amplification of reference gene primers within the assay. To quantify the absolute abundance of each unique TCRbeta CDR3 rearrangement, sequence reads were collapsed and filtered. For each sample, productive Simpson clonality was calculated by taking the square root of Simpson's diversity index across productive rearrangements. The clones in this table, taken by TCRdb from immuneACCESS, are in-frame only. Not every clone is retained; where verified, under half of the shortfall comes from an unresolved V gene, and the cause of the rest is unknown. V and J calls and clone size are as listed in that table; D and trimming were resolved from the DNA. The sample data list 55,000 to 75,000 clones, and 80% to 85% of these were observed just once. More than 15% of the sample is taken by the ten largest.

Worth noting for this clone: Its target antigen remains unknown. Nothing much larger sits one base from this clone, and base qualities are not available.

Taken from cysteine to phenylalanine, the CDR3 has 16 residues. Just CDR3 DNA is preserved here, 48 bases in frame from base 1. Reading the germline V gene gives CDR1 SGHTA and CDR2 FQGNSA. From V the trimming removes 3 bases and from J it removes 5 bases, while the gene matches leave 10 bases of the junction unaccounted for. Here the chain combines TRBV7-2 and TRBJ2-3; TRBD2 lines up with 8 middle nucleotides. This clonotype originated in a man aged 80 or over with acute or convalescent COVID-19. Sequencing was done on a sample of peripheral blood. Here is the DNA: TGTGCCAGCAGCTTGATGGCGGGGGGAGCTGGAGATACGCAGTATTTT. Its translation reads: CASSLMAGGAGDTQYF.